This T cell receptor beta chain was observed in a study of blood T cell repertoires in COVID-19 (dated by TCRdb to the early 2020s). As for the study more broadly: Samples from collaborators originated in the United States, Italy and Spain and spanned both the acute and convalescent phases of COVID-19. Deeply sampled blood TCRbeta repertoires from subjects exposed to, actively infected with, or recovered from COVID-19 were included in the dataset. The sample metadata nearly always contained a de-identified subject ID, COVID-19 status, age in years and sex. The samples were drawn from two sources: the first 160 participants of the ongoing ImmuneRACE study, and 1,254 subjects contributed by 6 global collaborators. The repertoires were released in a freely available public database intended as a resource for research on the immune response to SARS-CoV-2. The material from the prospective study consisted of cDNA or gDNA derived from T cells, B-cell-depleted T cells, or PBMCs. Where available, HLA class I and class II types were taken from metadata supplied by the sample provider and were not determined by assay-based typing.

TCRbeta CDR3 regions were amplified from genomic DNA using the immunoSEQ Assay, a bias-controlled multiplex PCR. The study's own analysis went as follows. Within the assay, amplification of reference gene primers was used to estimate how many nucleated cells each sample contained. Sequence reads were collapsed and filtered to measure the absolute abundance of every unique TCRbeta CDR3 rearrangement. For each sample, productive Simpson clonality was calculated by taking the square root of Simpson's diversity index across productive rearrangements. TCRdb re-hosts the immuneACCESS table, in-frame sequences only. Its copies lack some clones; in the studies checked, an unresolved V gene accounts for under half of them, and the cause for the rest is not known. The V and J calls and clone size come from that table; D and trimming were worked out from the DNA. The sample data list approximately 70,000 clones, and about 80% of these were observed just once. The top ten hold approximately 0.83% of the sample.

Each collaborating institution followed its own protocols to collect whole blood in K2EDTA tubes. For TCRbeta analysis, collaborators shipped samples as frozen whole blood, isolated PBMCs, or DNA extracted from either of those sample types. Counted from cysteine to phenylalanine, this CDR3 has 16 amino acids. The CDR3 DNA has 48 bases and is translated from base 1. Unmatched junction bases come to 5, with V trimmed by 1 base and J by 3 bases. CDR1 and CDR2 are read off the germline V gene as SGHTA and FQGNSA. The paper's findings and limits, for the study overall: How much clinical and demographic metadata was included differed by source and by participant, and the metadata was provided uncurated.

With respect to this clone: Its antigen is still unknown. The sample holds no much larger clone one base away, and base qualities are not on file.

The sequenced material came from peripheral blood. The chain was built from TRBV7-2 and TRBJ2-1; TRBD2 aligns with 8 central bases. The sequence was obtained from a woman aged 70-85 years with acute or convalescent COVID-19. For the CDR3, the sequence is CASSLGSGGSYNEQFF. The nucleotide sequence reads TGTGCCAGCAGCTTAGGAAGCGGGGGCAGCTACAATGAGCAGTTCTTC.